This record concerns one TCR beta chain sequence. This specimen comes from a study of blood T cell repertoires in COVID-19. Germline CDR1 reads KGHSH; CDR2 reads LQKENI. The CDR3 has 13 amino acids. The trim removed 6 bases at V and 2 bases at J, leaving 3 bases unmatched. Here immunoSEQ multiplex PCR was the method, and the copy in TCRdb shows in-frame clones only, minus some. Counted here are some 100,000 clones, about nine tenths occurring once; the ten biggest clones make up 7.7%. The TCR originated in a human donor in a cohort sampled during active COVID-19. The J gene is TRBJ2-5, the V gene TRBV18, with 7 bases fitting TRBD1. The sequenced material came from peripheral blood. In DNA, the CDR3 is TGTGCCAGCTCCCAGGGGGTACAAGAGACCCAGTACTTC. It yields the protein CASSQGVQETQYF. Full variable domain (rest looked up from reference TRBV18 and TRBJ2-5): NAGVMQNPRHLVRRRGQEARLRCSPMKGHSHVYWYRQLPEEGLKFMVYLQKENIIDESGMPKERFSAEFPKEGPSILRIQQVVRGDSAAYFCASSQGVQETQYFGPGTRLLVL.